The 10 T cell receptor beta chains in this list originate from one sample, sequenced in a study of blood T cells in healthy people across ages. Using a J-beta primer mix together with a sample-barcoded 5' primer, a second PCR was run for about 6 to 11 cycles. TCRdb re-derived calls from the 5' RACE reads in MiXCR, one entry per CDR3 protein. The sample contains about 1.5 million distinct CDR3 sequences, roughly two fifths of which appear only once. Sequencing used blood. These receptors originate from a woman aged 18-29 years in good health.

CDR3 sequence (DNA): TGCGCCAGCAGTTTCACCGGGACAGGACGCTCAGATACGCAGTATTTT. This translates into CASSFTGTGRSDTQYF. This chain joins TRBV5-1 and TRBJ2-3; 8 bases map to TRBD1. This CDR3 has 16 residues. Unmatched junction bases numbered 12, after V lost 5 bases and J lost 4 bases. From germline, CDR1 is SGHRS and CDR2 YFSETQ.

The genes are TRBV7-2 and TRBJ2-7; the D gene is possibly TRBD1 (6 bases). The V end was cut by 6 bases, the J end by 1 base, with 19 bases between. The CDR3 is 16 residues long. Per the germline V gene, CDR1 is SGHTA and CDR2 is FQGNSA. The CDR3 nucleotides are TGTGCCAGCAGTCCAGGGATGGGGACACCTTCCTACGAGCAGTACTTC. Residues: CASSPGMGTPSYEQYF.

The genes are TRBV7-2 and TRBJ2-1; the D is unclear. Trimming removed 5 bases from V and 10 bases from J, with 12 bases in between. This CDR3 spans 12 amino acids. Germline V gives CDR1 SGHTA, CDR2 FQGNSA. The DNA of the CDR3 is TGTGCCAGCAGCGTGGGCCCTTTCGAGCAGTTCTTC. Its translation: CASSVGPFEQFF. The complete variable domain, with remaining parts taken from reference TRBV7-2 and TRBJ2-1, reads GAGVSQSPSNKVTEKGKDVELRCDPISGHTALYWYRQSLGQGLEFLIYFQGNSAPDKSGLPSDRFSAERTGGSVSTLTIQRTQQEDSAVYLCASSVGPFEQFFGPGTRLTVL.

This clonotype was seen only a few times. This sequence joins TRBV7-9 and TRBJ1-4, with a weak D call TRBD1 (6 bases). The CDR3 contains 16 residues. Germline V gene sequence: CDR1 SEHNR, CDR2 FQNEAQ (reference sequence). Trimming removed 2 bases from V and 6 bases from J, with 16 bases in between. CDR3: CASSLSQGLTYEKLFF. CDR3 DNA sequence: TGTGCCAGCAGCTTATCCCAGGGGCTCACCTATGAAAAACTGTTTTTT.

Remarks on this clonotype: With a much larger clone just one base away, this may be a read error. The V gene is TRBV2, the J gene TRBJ2-3; D gene unclear. CDR1 is SNHLY and CDR2 is FYNNEI in the germline V gene. The CDR3 has 15 amino acids. The ends were cut back, 1 base at V and 0 bases at J, with 8 bases in the middle. The CDR3 region has the DNA TGTGCCAGCAGTGAAGAGACAACTAGCACAGATACGCAGTATTTT. This codes for CASSEETTSTDTQYF.

The chain has TRBV12-3 or TRBV12-4 and TRBJ1-1; D not resolved. Trimming shortened V by 0 bases and J by 4 bases, and 15 bases separated the two germline ends. The CDR3 is 16 amino acids. This CDR3 is CASSLASPGGGTEAFF. The CDR3 nucleotides are TGTGCCAGCAGTTTAGCGTCCCCCGGAGGCGGCACTGAAGCTTTCTTT.

The rearrangement joins TRBV30 to TRBJ2-7; no clear D. Germline V gene sequence: CDR1 GTSNPN, CDR2 SVGIG (reference sequence). The V and J ends lost 3 bases and 4 bases respectively, with 10 bases between them. The CDR3 totals 12 residues. Written as DNA, the CDR3 is TGTGCCTGGAGGGTTAATCGGTACGAGCAGTACTTC. As protein: CAWRVNRYEQYF.

The table lists this clonotype with a few counts. The chain uses TRBV5-1 and TRBJ2-7; tentatively, D is TRBD1 or TRBD2 (5 bases each). Germline CDR1 and CDR2: SGHRS and YFSETQ. This CDR3 is built from 16 residues. Trimming shortened V by 0 bases and J by 2 bases, and 15 bases separated the two germline ends. CDR3 nucleotide sequence: TGCGCCAGCAGCTTGGCTACACCTCGGGGCACCTACGAGCAGTACTTC. Its protein is CASSLATPRGTYEQYF.

This clonotype was seen a handful of times. V usage is TRBV7-8 and J usage is TRBJ2-7; D is possibly TRBD1 (6 bases). The germline V gene encodes CDR1 SGHVS and CDR2 FQNEAQ. The ends were cut back, 1 base at V and 0 bases at J, with 10 bases in the middle. The CDR3 spans 15 residues. The CDR3 sequence: CASSLDRESSYEQYF. CDR3 bases: TGTGCCAGCAGCTTAGACAGGGAGAGCTCCTACGAGCAGTACTTC.

J is TRBJ1-1 and V is TRBV11-1; D is uncertain. V lost 6 bases and J lost 5, with 16 bases in between. In germline, CDR1 is SGHAT, CDR2 FQDESV (reference sequence). This CDR3 comprises 14 residues. Here the CDR3 reads CASSSQRLKTEAFF. CDR3 coding DNA: TGTGCCAGCAGTTCACAGAGATTAAAGACTGAAGCTTTCTTT.